This paragraph reports one T cell receptor (beta chain). Its antigen remains unknown. The source of the sample is a study of blood T cells in healthy people across ages. The study's findings and limits: Samples with more naive T cells showed higher observed beta diversity. Among long-lived donors, naive CD4+ cells were more numerous and diversity higher than in aged donors. Estimates based on one million T cells were treated as lower bounds. Unsorted PBMCs prevented conclusive naive versus antigen-experienced comparison.

Germline CDR1 and CDR2: DFQATT and SNEGSKA (reference sequence). CDR3 size: 12 residues. V dropped 1 base and J dropped 0 bases, with 3 bases sitting between them. Next came a second PCR, run for roughly 6 to 11 cycles, which used a sample-barcoded 5' primer along with a J-beta primer mix. TCRdb reprocessed the 5' RACE reads via MiXCR and lists one record per CDR3 protein. In the table there are around 1,800,000 distinct CDR3 sequences, roughly two fifths of which are singletons. V and J are TRBV20-1 and TRBJ1-1, with D unclear. The clonotype comes from a human donor in good health. Sequencing was carried out using blood. The CDR3 sequence: CSARGLNTEAFF. The CDR3 DNA follows: TGCAGTGCTAGAGGCCTGAACACTGAAGCTTTCTTT.